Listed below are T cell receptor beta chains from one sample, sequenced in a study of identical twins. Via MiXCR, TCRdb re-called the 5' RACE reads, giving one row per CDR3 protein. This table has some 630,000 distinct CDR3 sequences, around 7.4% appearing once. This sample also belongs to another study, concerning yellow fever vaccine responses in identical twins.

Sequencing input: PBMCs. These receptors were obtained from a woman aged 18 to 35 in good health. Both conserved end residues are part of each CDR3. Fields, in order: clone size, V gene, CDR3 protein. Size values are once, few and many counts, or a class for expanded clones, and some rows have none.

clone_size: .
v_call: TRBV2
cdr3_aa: CASSEDSSGDTQYF

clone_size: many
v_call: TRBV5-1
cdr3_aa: CASSLPSGSQETQYF

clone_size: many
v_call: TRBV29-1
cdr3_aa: CSVERGRQETQYF

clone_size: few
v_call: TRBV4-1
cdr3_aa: CASSFVRTDTQYF

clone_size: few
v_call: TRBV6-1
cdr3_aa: CASSKLAGGNNEQFF

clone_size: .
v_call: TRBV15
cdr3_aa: CATSRDGGGYNEQFF

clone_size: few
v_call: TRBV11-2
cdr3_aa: CASSLIGNTEAFF

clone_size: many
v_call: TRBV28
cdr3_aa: CASSPGQRTSGNTIYF

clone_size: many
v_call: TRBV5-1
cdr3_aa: CASSLAQTGGEQFF

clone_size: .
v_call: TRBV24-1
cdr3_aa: CATSDLPGANEQFF

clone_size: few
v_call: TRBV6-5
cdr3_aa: CASSYSPGLNYGYTF

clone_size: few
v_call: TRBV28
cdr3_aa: CASKTVNYGYTF

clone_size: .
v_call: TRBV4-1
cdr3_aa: CASSQDGQENQPQHF

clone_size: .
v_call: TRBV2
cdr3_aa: CASSGQNAENQPQHF

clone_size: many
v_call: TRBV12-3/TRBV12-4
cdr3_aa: CASSLTPTGGGEQYF

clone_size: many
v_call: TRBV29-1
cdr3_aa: CSVDGSEQFF

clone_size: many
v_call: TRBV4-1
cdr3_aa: CASSQEWGYEQYF

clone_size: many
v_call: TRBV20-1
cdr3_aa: CSARLESTEAFF

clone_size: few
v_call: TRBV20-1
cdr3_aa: CSASSLAGVLADTQYF

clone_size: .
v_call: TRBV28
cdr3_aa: CASRGGDRGNQPQHF

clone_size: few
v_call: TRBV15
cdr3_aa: CATSRELGGHEQYF

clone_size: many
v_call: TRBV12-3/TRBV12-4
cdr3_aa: CASSLTGGLFNEQFF

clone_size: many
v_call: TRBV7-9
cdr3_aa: CASSSQTRSDSPLHF

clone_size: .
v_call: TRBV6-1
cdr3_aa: CASSESVQGANNYGYTF

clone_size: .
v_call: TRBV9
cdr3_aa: CASTRGTGGSGGEQFF

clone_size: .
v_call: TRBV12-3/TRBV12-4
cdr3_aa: CASKRTSGDSYNEQFF

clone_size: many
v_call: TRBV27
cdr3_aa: CASSLWGGVTDTQYF

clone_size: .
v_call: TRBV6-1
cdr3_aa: CASSEYFRVLQAGWYEQYF

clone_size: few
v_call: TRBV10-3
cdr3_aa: CAISPGQGDQPQHF

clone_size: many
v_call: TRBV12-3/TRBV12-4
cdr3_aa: CASSLGTGRGTNYGYTF

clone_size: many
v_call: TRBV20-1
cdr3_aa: CSASDWGRSNQPQHF

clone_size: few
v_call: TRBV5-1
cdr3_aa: CASSRTSKEETQYF

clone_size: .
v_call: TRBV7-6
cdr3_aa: CASSPRPSWYEQYF

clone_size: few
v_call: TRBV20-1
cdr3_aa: CSARDSQGTEAFF

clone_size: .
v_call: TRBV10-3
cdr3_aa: CAISEVASGRANHNEQFF

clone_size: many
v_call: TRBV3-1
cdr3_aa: CASSQDMGVEQFF

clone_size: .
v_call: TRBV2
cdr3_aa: CASRTTWLAGDNEQFF

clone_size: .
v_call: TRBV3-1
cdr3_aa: CASRPSGRNNEQFF

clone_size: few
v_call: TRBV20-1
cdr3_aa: CSARDLQGAFYEQYF

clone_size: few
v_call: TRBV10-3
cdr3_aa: CATSDQTVSAGANVLTF

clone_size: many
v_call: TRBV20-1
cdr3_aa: CSAREPGRDTEAFF

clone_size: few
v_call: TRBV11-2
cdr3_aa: CASSLGLAGDHEQYF

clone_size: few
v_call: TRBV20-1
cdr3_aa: CSARSGTEHQETQYF

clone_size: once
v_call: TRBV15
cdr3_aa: CATSREASITVTQYF

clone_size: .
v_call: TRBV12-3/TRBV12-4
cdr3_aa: CASTLGQNNQPQHF

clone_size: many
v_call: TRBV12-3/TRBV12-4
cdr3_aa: CASSFRVRDGYTF

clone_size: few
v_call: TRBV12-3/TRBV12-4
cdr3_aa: CASSFLGLGQKETQYF

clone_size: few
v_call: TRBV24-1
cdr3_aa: CATSDPQGPATDTQYF

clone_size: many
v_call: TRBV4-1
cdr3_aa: CASSQTQSLNTEAFF

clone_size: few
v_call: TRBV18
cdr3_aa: CASSQVGGDTQYF

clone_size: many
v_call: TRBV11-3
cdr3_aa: CASSLAGDSYEQYF

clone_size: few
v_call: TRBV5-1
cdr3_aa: CASSLADRGVGELFF

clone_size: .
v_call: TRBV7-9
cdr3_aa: CASRLAGGQDTQYF

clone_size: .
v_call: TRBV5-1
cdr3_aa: CASSATGIGQYF

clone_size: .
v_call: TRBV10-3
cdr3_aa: CAISETGRGIGEQYF